The 13 T cell receptor beta chains reported below all come from one sample, sequenced in a study of blood T cell repertoires in COVID-19. TCRdb keeps only in-frame clones here, not all; method: immunoSEQ multiplex PCR. The sample holds about 140,000 clones, 70% to 80% seen once. Sequenced: peripheral blood. These receptors originate from a man aged 60 to 69 with acute or convalescent COVID-19.

This clone was recorded only once. V gene TRBV5-6 combines with J gene TRBJ2-2; TRBD1 matches 11 bases. The junction had 3 bases not matched to a gene; V was cut back by 5 bases and J by 0 bases. CDR1 is SGHDT and CDR2 is YYEEEE in the germline V gene. CDR3 length: 16 residues. The CDR3 DNA reads as TGTGCCAGCAGGTGGGACAGGGGGACGAACACCGGGGAGCTGTTTTTT. Translation gives CASRWDRGTNTGELFF.

In DNA form, the CDR3 reads TGTGCCAGCAGCGTAGGACAGATGAACACTGAAGCTTTCTTT. This encodes CASSVGQMNTEAFF. The genes are TRBV9 and TRBJ1-1, with a tentative D call TRBD1 (5 bases). V was clipped by 0 bases and J by 0 bases, with 6 bases between them. CDR1 is SGDLS and CDR2 is YYNGEE in the germline V gene. The CDR3 has 14 amino acids.

The chain's CDR3 is CASSRPGSEKLFF. For the CDR3, the DNA is TGTGCCAGCAGTCGACCTGGGAGTGAAAAACTGTTTTTT. The V call is TRBV28, the J call TRBJ1-4; no clear D. Trimming stripped 5 bases from V and 7 bases from J, with 11 bases between. The CDR3 contains 13 residues. Germline V gene lookup returns CDR1 MDHEN and CDR2 SYDVKM.

The chain links TRBV11-2 to TRBJ2-2; 9 bases match TRBD1. The CDR3 consists of 18 residues. Trimming took 5 bases from V and 1 from J; bases not matched to a gene: 11. Germline V lookup: CDR1 SGHAT, CDR2 FQNNGV. The CDR3: CASSPGQGNAWNTGELFF. The DNA of the CDR3 is TGTGCCAGCAGCCCTGGACAGGGGAACGCTTGGAACACCGGGGAGCTGTTTTTT.

This chain connects TRBV29-1 to TRBJ2-2; D unresolved. This CDR3 spans 13 amino acids. The germline V and J ends were trimmed by 7 bases and 10 bases, with 19 bases remaining between them. Germline CDR1 reads SQVTM; CDR2 reads ANQGSEA. CDR3 residues: CSALNLPGEELFF. As DNA, the CDR3 is TGCAGCGCCCTGAATCTTCCCGGAGAGGAGCTGTTTTTT.

Notes on this clone: The same CDR3 arises from other DNA sequences in this sample as well. This sequence joins TRBV18 and TRBJ1-2, with 9 bases identical to TRBD1. Trimming removed 3 bases from V and 6 bases from J; junction bases left unmatched: 2. In germline, CDR1 is KGHSH, CDR2 LQKENI. This CDR3 has 13 residues. CDR3: CASSPGQGNGYTF. Here the CDR3 DNA reads TGTGCCAGCTCACCGGGACAGGGAAATGGCTACACCTTC.

The chain's CDR3 is CASRGQGASSPLHF. Here the CDR3 DNA reads TGTGCCAGCCGGGGACAGGGGGCGAGTTCACCCCTCCACTTT. The V gene is TRBV28, the J gene TRBJ1-6; 12 bases map to TRBD1. Germline-derived CDR1 and CDR2 are MDHEN and SYDVKM. CDR3 length: 14 residues. The ends lost 8 bases at V and 9 bases at J; junction bases unmatched: 5.

This sequence joins TRBV9 and TRBJ2-2; TRBD1 aligns across 8 bases. From germline, CDR1 is SGDLS and CDR2 YYNGEE. There are 18 residues in the CDR3. Unmatched junction bases numbered 8, after V lost 0 bases and J lost 1 base. The CDR3 loop is CASSVGTGNQRNTGELFF. The DNA of the CDR3 is TGTGCCAGCAGCGTAGGGACAGGGAATCAACGGAACACCGGGGAGCTGTTTTTT.

The chain uses TRBV12-3 or TRBV12-4 and TRBJ2-7; D possibly corresponds to TRBD2 (6 bases). With 5 bases removed from V and 3 bases from J, the gap between germline ends came to 11 bases. The CDR3 covers 13 residues. The CDR3 loop is CASSRDSLYEQYF. CDR3 sequence (DNA): TGTGCCAGCAGTCGGGACTCCCTCTACGAGCAGTACTTC.

The V call is TRBV5-1, the J call TRBJ2-2; TRBD2 might be the D (5 bases). Trimming left V 3 bases short and J 0 bases short, with 9 bases between. The CDR3 has 15 residues. The germline CDR1 and CDR2 sequences are SGHRS and YFSETQ. The CDR3: CASSWWTSNTGELFF. The CDR3, as DNA: TGCGCCAGCAGCTGGTGGACTTCGAACACCGGGGAGCTGTTTTTT.

This clone was counted between two and nine times. The chain combines TRBV7-2 with TRBJ1-6; 8 nucleotides line up with TRBD1. The CDR3 loop spans 15 amino acids. V lost 5 bases, J lost 7 bases, and 7 bases stayed unmatched. The germline V gene has CDR1 SGHTA and CDR2 FQGNSA. CDR3 residues: CASSPDRGSNSPLHF. CDR3 DNA sequence: TGTGCCAGCAGCCCTGACAGGGGAAGCAATTCACCCCTCCACTTT.

The table lists this clone with a count of one. The chain uses TRBV5-1 and TRBJ2-1, with TRBD2 matching 10 bases. CDR3 length: 16 residues. CDR1 is SGHRS, CDR2 YFSETQ, per germline. Losses at the gene ends were 4 bases for V and 2 bases for J; bases not matched to a gene: 6. CDR3 amino acids: CASSPPLAGTYNEQFF. Written as DNA, the CDR3 is TGCGCCAGCAGCCCTCCACTAGCGGGAACCTACAATGAGCAGTTCTTC.

The rearrangement links TRBV9 to TRBJ2-5; a weak D match, TRBD1 (5 bases). CDR1 is SGDLS, CDR2 YYNGEE, per germline. The CDR3 consists of 15 residues. With 0 bases removed from V and 2 bases from J, the gap between germline ends came to 11 bases. The CDR3 loop reads CASSVVGAGQETQYF. The CDR3 coding sequence is TGTGCCAGCAGCGTAGTAGGAGCAGGGCAAGAGACCCAGTACTTC.